The next 2 T cell receptor beta chains were all read from a single sample in a study of blood T cell repertoires in COVID-19. The table came from immunoSEQ multiplex PCR; TCRdb's copy has only in-frame clones and leaves some out. This table holds 300,000 or so clones, roughly nine tenths found once. Sequencing was done on a sample of PBMCs or T cells enriched from blood (not recorded which). These receptor sequences come from a woman between 25 and 40 years old who had recovered from COVID-19.

The chain is built from TRBV18 and TRBJ1-1, with D tentatively TRBD1 (6 bases). Germline CDR1 and CDR2: KGHSH and LQKENI. The V and J ends lost 5 bases and 0 bases respectively, with 13 bases between them. The CDR3 consists of 15 residues. CDR3 coding DNA: TGTGCCAGCTCAACGTTGGGGGGGCTGAACACTGAAGCTTTCTTT. This gives the protein CASSTLGGLNTEAFF.

This chain uses TRBV28 with TRBJ1-1, with D possibly being TRBD1 (6 bases). V was clipped by 6 bases and J by 3 bases, with 14 bases between them. The CDR3 is 14 amino acids. Germline V gene sequence: CDR1 MDHEN, CDR2 SYDVKM. The CDR3 protein is CASSMGGAYTEAFF. Here the CDR3 DNA reads TGTGCCAGCAGCATGGGGGGGGCTTACACTGAAGCTTTCTTT.